The 23 T cell receptor beta chains below all came from one sample that was sequenced in a study of OX40 agonist ivuxolimab in advanced cancers. Clones were sequenced by immunoSEQ multiplex PCR, and TCRdb holds only the in-frame ones, with some missing. The sample gives just over 20,000 clones, under 80% of which show up once; 8% to 10% is in the top ten. The source was CD4+ or CD8+ T cells sorted from blood, collected in a trial of the OX40 agonist ivuxolimab. The receptors shown here come from an adult with an advanced solid tumor such as melanoma, head and neck, liver or kidney cancer.

This clone was picked up a small number of times. The CDR3 DNA reads as TGTGCCAGCAGTGAAGCGAGGCAGGGAGGTTATCTAGGACCCCAGCATTTT. Translation: CASSEARQGGYLGPQHF. The chain joins TRBV6-1 to TRBJ1-5, with D possibly being TRBD1 (5 bases). This CDR3 contains 17 residues. Trimming left V 0 bases short and J 10 bases short, with 22 bases between. Germline loops: CDR1 MNHNS, CDR2 SASEGT.

The chain combines TRBV5-1 with TRBJ1-4, with D unclear. Germline CDR1 reads SGHRS; CDR2 reads YFSETQ. The CDR3 contains 14 residues. With 0 bases removed from V and 5 bases from J, the gap between germline ends came to 8 bases. The CDR3: CASSLAPGNEKLFF. CDR3 in DNA: TGCGCCAGCAGCTTGGCGCCGGGAAATGAAAAACTGTTTTTT.

The J gene is TRBJ1-2, the V gene TRBV4-3; unclear D gene. V was shortened by 0 bases and J by 0 bases, with 8 bases between the two germline ends. Germline V CDR1 and CDR2: LGHNA, YSLEER. The CDR3 spans 15 residues. CDR3 region: CASSQDSRTNYGYTF. The CDR3 bases are TGCGCCAGCAGCCAAGACAGTCGGACTAACTATGGCTACACCTTC.

V and J are TRBV19 and TRBJ2-7, with a weak D call TRBD1 (5 bases). The CDR3 runs to 15 residues. The germline CDR1 and CDR2 sequences are LNHDA and SQIVND (reference sequence). V was clipped by 3 bases and J by 5 bases, with 17 bases between them. CDR3 sequence: CASSMVDSSWNEQYF. The CDR3 nucleotides read TGTGCCAGTAGTATGGTCGACAGCTCGTGGAACGAGCAGTACTTC. The complete variable domain, with remaining parts taken from reference TRBV19 and TRBJ2-7, reads DGGITQSPKYLFRKEGQNVTLSCEQNLNHDAMYWYRQDPGQGLRLIYYSQIVNDFQKGDIAEGYSVSREKKESFPLTVTSAQKNPTAFYLCASSMVDSSWNEQYFGPGTRLTVT.

This clone has a handful of counts. The gene calls are TRBV7-9 and TRBJ1-2; D remains ambiguous. V lost 0 bases and J lost 5, with 10 bases in between. Germline assignment: CDR1 SEHNR and CDR2 FQNEAQ (reference sequence). This CDR3 spans 14 amino acids. The CDR3 coding sequence is TGTGCCAGCAGCTTAGCGATCAGGAGATATGGCTACACCTTC. This encodes CASSLAIRRYGYTF.

The chain employs TRBV2 and TRBJ2-7, with a possible D match to TRBD1 (6 bases). The V gene's germline CDR1 is SNHLY and CDR2 FYNNEI. The CDR3 totals 16 residues. V lost 1 base and J lost 2, with 15 bases in between. The CDR3 nucleotides are TGTGCCAGCAGTGAAGTCGGACAGTTTGGGACCTACGAGCAGTACTTC. It specifies CASSEVGQFGTYEQYF.

This clone was seen once. V is TRBV19 and J is TRBJ1-5, with D uncertain. CDR1 and CDR2 (germline): LNHDA, SQIVND (reference sequence). The CDR3 runs 13 residues. V dropped 7 bases and J dropped 5 bases, with 12 bases sitting between them. The CDR3 reads CASMGSDHQPQHF. DNA for the CDR3: TGTGCCAGTATGGGCAGCGATCATCAGCCCCAGCATTTT.

This clone was counted between two and nine times. The gene calls are TRBV6-6 and TRBJ2-1; 8 positions agree with TRBD2. Germline V gene lookup returns CDR1 MNHNY and CDR2 SVGAGI (reference sequence). The length of the CDR3 is 16 residues. V shed 5 bases and J 7 bases; nucleotides not matched to a gene: 13. This chain's CDR3 is CASSKNLAGRGNEQFF. The CDR3 DNA follows: TGTGCCAGCAGTAAAAACCTAGCGGGCCGCGGGAATGAGCAGTTCTTC.

The chain combines TRBV6-1 with TRBJ1-1; 9 bases are a match to TRBD1. The CDR3 loop spans 14 amino acids. Germline assignment: CDR1 MNHNS and CDR2 SASEGT. J lost 8 bases, V lost 5 bases, and 9 bases had no gene match. DNA of the CDR3: TGTGCCAGCAGTATCGCCGGGACAGGGAAGGAAGCTTTCTTT. It is translated as CASSIAGTGKEAFF.

The chain links TRBV4-2 to TRBJ1-2, with 9 nucleotides matching TRBD1. From germline, CDR1 is LGHNA and CDR2 YNFKEQ. The CDR3 consists of 13 residues. V dropped 4 bases and J dropped 5; count of bases not matched to a gene: 2. The CDR3 DNA is TGTGCCAGCAGCCCCGGACAGGGGTATGGCTACACCTTC. It yields the protein CASSPGQGYGYTF.

The CDR3 loop is CASSPRSVDTQYF. The CDR3 nucleotides read TGCGCCAGCAGCCCCAGGTCGGTAGATACGCAGTATTTT. V and J are TRBV5-1 and TRBJ2-3; the D is unclear. The germline V and J ends were trimmed by 4 bases and 5 bases, with 11 bases remaining between them. The CDR3 runs to 13 residues. Germline lookup yields CDR1 SGHRS and CDR2 YFSETQ.

This clone turned up a few times. The chain employs TRBV5-4 and TRBJ1-3; 7 bases line up with TRBD1. Germline loops: CDR1 SGHNT, CDR2 YYREEE (reference sequence). The CDR3 extends over 14 amino acids. J lost 1 base, V lost 4 bases, and 2 bases had no gene match. The CDR3 sequence: CASSVGQSGNTIYF. CDR3 nucleotide sequence: TGTGCCAGCAGCGTGGGACAGTCTGGAAACACCATATATTTT.

The CDR3 loop is CASSGTSGGYEQYF. The CDR3 nucleotides are TGTGCCAGCAGTGGGACTAGCGGGGGCTACGAGCAGTACTTC. V usage is TRBV2 and J usage is TRBJ2-7, with 13 nucleotides matching TRBD2. The length of the CDR3 is 14 residues. Germline V gene lookup returns CDR1 SNHLY and CDR2 FYNNEI. V lost 4 bases, J lost 3 bases, and 0 bases stayed unmatched.

The chain couples TRBV4-1 to TRBJ1-4, with 8 bases that match TRBD1. The CDR3 has 14 residues. Germline-derived CDR1 and CDR2 are MGHRA and YSYEKL. The V segment lost 4 bases and the J segment 6 bases; nucleotides outside the gene matches: 4. As DNA, the CDR3 is TGCGCCAGCAGCCCAGGGACAGGATATGAAAAACTGTTTTTT. It is translated as CASSPGTGYEKLFF.

The genes are TRBV7-2 and TRBJ2-2, with TRBD1 as a possible D gene (5 bases). The CDR3 runs to 15 residues. Trimming left V 5 bases short and J 3 bases short, with 13 bases between. Germline V gene lookup returns CDR1 SGHTA and CDR2 FQGNSA. CDR3 sequence (DNA): TGTGCCAGCAGCCTCATGGGGCTCGACACCGGGGAGCTGTTTTTT. It yields the protein CASSLMGLDTGELFF.

The V and J genes are TRBV9 and TRBJ1-1; D uncertain. This CDR3 has 15 amino acids. Germline V lookup: CDR1 SGDLS, CDR2 YYNGEE. Trimming shortened V by 0 bases and J by 0 bases, and 9 bases separated the two germline ends. The CDR3 region is CASSVGGNLNTEAFF. The CDR3 DNA reads as TGTGCCAGCAGCGTAGGCGGGAATTTGAACACTGAAGCTTTCTTT. Full variable domain (rest looked up from reference TRBV9 and TRBJ1-1): DSGVTQTPKHLITATGQRVTLRCSPRSGDLSVYWYQQSLDQGLQFLIQYYNGEERAKGNILERFSAQQFPDLHSELNLSSLELGDSALYFCASSVGGNLNTEAFFGQGTRLTVV.

The chain links TRBV6-6 to TRBJ1-2; 11 bases are a match to TRBD1. Unmatched junction bases numbered 7, after V lost 4 bases and J lost 6 bases. The CDR3 covers 15 residues. Germline V gene data show CDR1 as MNHNY and CDR2 as SVGAGI (reference sequence). CDR3 nucleotides: TGTGCCAGCAGTTCCGGACAGGGGGCCAAAAATGGCTACACCTTC. This codes for CASSSGQGAKNGYTF.

The chain uses TRBV12-5 and TRBJ1-6, with TRBD1 matching over 11 bases. The CDR3 runs to 15 residues. Germline values: CDR1 LGHNT, CDR2 FRNRAP. After removal of 7 bases from V and 10 bases from J, the junction contained 9 bases not matched to a gene. CDR3 region: CASAQGQGVYSPLHF. In DNA, the CDR3 is TGTGCTAGTGCCCAGGGACAGGGGGTTTACTCACCCCTCCACTTT.

The chain joins TRBV2 to TRBJ1-5; D not resolved. V was pared by 0 bases and J by 1 base, with 10 bases between. Looked up from germline, CDR1 is SNHLY and CDR2 is FYNNEI. This CDR3 has 16 amino acids. The chain's CDR3 is CASSEARFASNQPQHF. CDR3 DNA sequence: TGTGCCAGCAGTGAAGCGCGTTTTGCAAGCAATCAGCCCCAGCATTTT.

The rearrangement joins TRBV19 to TRBJ1-2; D gene unclear. Deletions cut 0 bases from V and 6 bases from J, with 20 bases between. This CDR3 comprises 17 residues. The germline CDR1 and CDR2 sequences are LNHDA and SQIVND (reference sequence). The CDR3 coding sequence is TGTGCCAGTAGTATAGATCTTAACACTGGATCGTCTAATGGCTACACCTTC. This sequence encodes CASSIDLNTGSSNGYTF.

The chain combines TRBV6-5 with TRBJ1-3; D ambiguous. The CDR3 has 15 amino acids. V lost 2 bases, J lost 1 base, and 9 bases lay in between. CDR1 is MNHEY, CDR2 SVGAGI, per germline. CDR3: CASSYALRSGNTIYF. CDR3 sequence (DNA): TGTGCCAGCAGTTACGCGTTACGGTCTGGAAACACCATATATTTT.

The chain couples TRBV6-5 to TRBJ2-2, with D possibly being TRBD1 or TRBD2 (6 bases each). This CDR3 contains 15 residues. Trimming stripped 6 bases from V and 4 bases from J, with 15 bases between. Germline assignment: CDR1 MNHEY and CDR2 SVGAGI. As DNA, the CDR3 is TGTGCCAGCAGACGCCCGGGGGCGCGCACCGGGGAGCTGTTTTTT. It codes for CASRRPGARTGELFF.

The V gene is TRBV4-3, the J gene TRBJ2-7; 10 bases line up with TRBD1. Germline CDR1 and CDR2: LGHNA and YSLEER. The junction had 9 bases not matched to a gene; V was cut back by 1 base and J by 3 bases. This CDR3 region has 17 residues. Here the CDR3 DNA reads TGCGCCAGCAGCCAAGCACGACAGGGGGCGCAGCTCTACGAGCAGTACTTC. As protein: CASSQARQGAQLYEQYF.